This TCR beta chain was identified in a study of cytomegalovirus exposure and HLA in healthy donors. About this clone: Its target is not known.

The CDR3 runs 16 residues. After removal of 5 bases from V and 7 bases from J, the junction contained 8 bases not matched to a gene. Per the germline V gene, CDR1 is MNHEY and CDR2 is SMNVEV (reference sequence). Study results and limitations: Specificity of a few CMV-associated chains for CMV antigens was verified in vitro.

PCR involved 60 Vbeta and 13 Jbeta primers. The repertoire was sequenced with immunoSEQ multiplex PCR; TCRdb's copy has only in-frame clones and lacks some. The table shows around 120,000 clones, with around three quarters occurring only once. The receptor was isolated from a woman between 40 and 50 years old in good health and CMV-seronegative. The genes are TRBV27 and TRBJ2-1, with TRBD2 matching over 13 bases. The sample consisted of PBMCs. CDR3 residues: CASSPILAGGPNEQFF. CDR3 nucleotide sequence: TGTGCCAGCAGTCCAATACTAGCGGGAGGGCCGAATGAGCAGTTCTTC.